This TCR beta chain emerged from a study of metastatic and nonmetastatic thyroid tumors. Study information: Across blood and tumor or nodule tissue, repertoires from malignant and benign thyroid patients were compared with one another. Whole-study results and caveats: Across blood and tumor, TCR beta diversity in malignant thyroid tumors was reportedly significantly higher than in benign nodules.

Authors' processing steps: The distant-metastasis classifier for papillary thyroid cancer was built from CDR3 differences across clinicopathological groups. Through MiXCR, TCRdb re-clonotyped the PCR reads. The V and J calls come from TCRdb's annotation, not from the publication. Of roughly 25,000 clones in the sample, about 16% are singletons; the top ten hold approximately 3.3%. V was pared by 0 bases and J by 11 bases, with 10 bases between. The CDR3 sequence is 12 residues long. CDR1 and CDR2 (germline): LNHNV, YYDKDF (reference sequence). Ten or more counts support this clone. What it binds is unknown. None of the patients had undergone any treatment ahead of thyroid surgery.

The sequence was obtained from a female donor with papillary thyroid cancer or a benign thyroid nodule (not recorded which). Some clones in this sample may be carry-over from other donors' samples. The chain employs TRBV15 and TRBJ1-1; D not resolved. Sequences were obtained from blood. The CDR3 coding sequence is TGTGCCACCAGCAGAGACAGGCTTGGGGCTTTCTTT. It codes for CATSRDRLGAFF.